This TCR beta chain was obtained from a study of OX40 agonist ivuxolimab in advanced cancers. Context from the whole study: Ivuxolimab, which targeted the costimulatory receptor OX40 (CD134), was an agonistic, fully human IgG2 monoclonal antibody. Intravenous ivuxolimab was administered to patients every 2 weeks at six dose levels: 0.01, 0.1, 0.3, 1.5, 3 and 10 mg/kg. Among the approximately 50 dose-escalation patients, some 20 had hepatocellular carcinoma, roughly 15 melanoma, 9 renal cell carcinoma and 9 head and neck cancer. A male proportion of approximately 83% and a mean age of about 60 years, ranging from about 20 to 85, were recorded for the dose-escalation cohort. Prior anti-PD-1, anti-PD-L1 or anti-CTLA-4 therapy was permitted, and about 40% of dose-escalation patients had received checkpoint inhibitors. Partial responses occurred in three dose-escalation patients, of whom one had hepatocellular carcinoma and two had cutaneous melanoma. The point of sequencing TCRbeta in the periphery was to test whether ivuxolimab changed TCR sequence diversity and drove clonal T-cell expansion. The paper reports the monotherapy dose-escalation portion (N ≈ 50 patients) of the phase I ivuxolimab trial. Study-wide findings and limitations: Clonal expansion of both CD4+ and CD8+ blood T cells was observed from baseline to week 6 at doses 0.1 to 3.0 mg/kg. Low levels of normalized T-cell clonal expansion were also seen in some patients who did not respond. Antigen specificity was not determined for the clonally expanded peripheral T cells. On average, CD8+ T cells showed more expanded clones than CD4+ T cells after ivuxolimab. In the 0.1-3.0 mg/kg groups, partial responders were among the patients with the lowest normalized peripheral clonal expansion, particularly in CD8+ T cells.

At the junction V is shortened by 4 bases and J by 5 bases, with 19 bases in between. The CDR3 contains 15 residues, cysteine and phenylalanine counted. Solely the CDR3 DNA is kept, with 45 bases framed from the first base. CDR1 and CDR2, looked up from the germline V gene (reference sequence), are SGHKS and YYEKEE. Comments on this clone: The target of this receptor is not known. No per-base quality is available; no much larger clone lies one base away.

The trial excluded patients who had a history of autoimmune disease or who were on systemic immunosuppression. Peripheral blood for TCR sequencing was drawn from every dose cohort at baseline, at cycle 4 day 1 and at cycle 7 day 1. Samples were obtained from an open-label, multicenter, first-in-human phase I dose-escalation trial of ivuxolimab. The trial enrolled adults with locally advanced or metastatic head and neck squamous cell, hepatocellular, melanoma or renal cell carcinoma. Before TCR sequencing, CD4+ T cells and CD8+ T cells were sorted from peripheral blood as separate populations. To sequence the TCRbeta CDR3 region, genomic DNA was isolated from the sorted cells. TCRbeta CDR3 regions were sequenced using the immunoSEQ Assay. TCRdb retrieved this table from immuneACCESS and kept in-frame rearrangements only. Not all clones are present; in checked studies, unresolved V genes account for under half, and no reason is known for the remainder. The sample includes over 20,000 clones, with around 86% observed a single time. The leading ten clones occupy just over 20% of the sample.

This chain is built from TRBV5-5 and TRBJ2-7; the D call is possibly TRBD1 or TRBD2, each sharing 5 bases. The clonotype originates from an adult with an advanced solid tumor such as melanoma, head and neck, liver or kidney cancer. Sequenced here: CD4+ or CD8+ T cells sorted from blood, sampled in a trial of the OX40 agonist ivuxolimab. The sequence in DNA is TGTGCCAGCAGCCCGGCTGGGGGATTGTCTGACGAGCAGTACTTC. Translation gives CASSPAGGLSDEQYF.